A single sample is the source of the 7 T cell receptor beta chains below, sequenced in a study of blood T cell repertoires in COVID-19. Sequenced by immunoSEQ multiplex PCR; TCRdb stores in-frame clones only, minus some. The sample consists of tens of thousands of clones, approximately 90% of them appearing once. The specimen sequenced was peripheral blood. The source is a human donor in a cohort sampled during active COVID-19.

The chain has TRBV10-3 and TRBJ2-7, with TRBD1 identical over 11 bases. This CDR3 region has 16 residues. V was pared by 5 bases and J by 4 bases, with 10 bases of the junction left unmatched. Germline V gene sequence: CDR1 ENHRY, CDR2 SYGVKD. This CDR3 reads CAISTPPGTGGYEQYF. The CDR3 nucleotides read TGTGCCATCAGTACGCCCCCCGGGACAGGGGGGTACGAGCAGTACTTC.

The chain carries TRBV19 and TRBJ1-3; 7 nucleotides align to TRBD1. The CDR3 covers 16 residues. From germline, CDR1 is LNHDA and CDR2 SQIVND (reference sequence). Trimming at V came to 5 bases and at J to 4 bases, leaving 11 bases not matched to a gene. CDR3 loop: CASSEESTGVGNTIYF. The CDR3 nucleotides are TGTGCCAGTAGTGAGGAGTCCACAGGGGTCGGAAACACCATATATTTT.

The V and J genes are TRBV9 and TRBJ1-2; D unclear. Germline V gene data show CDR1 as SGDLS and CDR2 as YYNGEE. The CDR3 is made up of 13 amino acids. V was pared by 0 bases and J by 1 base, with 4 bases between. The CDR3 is CASSVDSNYGYTF. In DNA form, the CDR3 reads TGTGCCAGCAGCGTAGACAGTAACTATGGCTACACCTTC.

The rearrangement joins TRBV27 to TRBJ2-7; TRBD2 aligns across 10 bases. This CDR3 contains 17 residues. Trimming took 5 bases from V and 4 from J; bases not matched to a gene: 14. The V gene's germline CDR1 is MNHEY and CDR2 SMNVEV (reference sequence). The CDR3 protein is CASSPILAGEHRYEQYF. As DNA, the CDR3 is TGTGCCAGCAGTCCCATCCTAGCGGGAGAGCATAGGTACGAGCAGTACTTC.

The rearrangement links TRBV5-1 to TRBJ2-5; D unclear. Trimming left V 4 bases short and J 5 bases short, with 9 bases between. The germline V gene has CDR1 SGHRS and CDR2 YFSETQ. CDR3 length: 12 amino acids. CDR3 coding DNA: TGCGCCAGCAGCCCACCCGAGGAGACCCAGTACTTC. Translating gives CASSPPEETQYF.

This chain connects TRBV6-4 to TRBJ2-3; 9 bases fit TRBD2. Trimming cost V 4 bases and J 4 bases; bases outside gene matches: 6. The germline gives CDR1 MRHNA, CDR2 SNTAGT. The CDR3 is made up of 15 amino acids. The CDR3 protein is CASSVRAGGPDTQYF. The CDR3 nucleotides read TGTGCCAGCAGTGTCAGGGCGGGAGGGCCAGATACGCAGTATTTT.

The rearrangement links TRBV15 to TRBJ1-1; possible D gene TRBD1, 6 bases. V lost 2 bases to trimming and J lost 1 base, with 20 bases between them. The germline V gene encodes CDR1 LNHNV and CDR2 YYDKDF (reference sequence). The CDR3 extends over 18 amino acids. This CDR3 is CATSRKSGVGAANTEAFF. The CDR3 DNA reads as TGTGCCACCAGCAGAAAATCTGGGGTGGGGGCGGCGAACACTGAAGCTTTCTTT.